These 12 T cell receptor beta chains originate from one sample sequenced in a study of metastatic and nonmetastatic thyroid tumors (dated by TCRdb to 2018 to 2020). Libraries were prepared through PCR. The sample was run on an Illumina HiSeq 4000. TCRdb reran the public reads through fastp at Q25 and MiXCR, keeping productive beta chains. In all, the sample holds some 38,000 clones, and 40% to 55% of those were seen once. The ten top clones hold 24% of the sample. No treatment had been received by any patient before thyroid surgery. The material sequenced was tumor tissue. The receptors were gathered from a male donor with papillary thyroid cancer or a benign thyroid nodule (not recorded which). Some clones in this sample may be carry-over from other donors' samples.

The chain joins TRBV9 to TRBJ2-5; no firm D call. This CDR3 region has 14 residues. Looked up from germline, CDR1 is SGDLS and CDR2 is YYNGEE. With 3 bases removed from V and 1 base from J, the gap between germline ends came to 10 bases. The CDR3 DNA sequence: TGTGCCAGCAGCGGCCCGGAGAGCCAAGAGACCCAGTACTTC. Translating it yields CASSGPESQETQYF.

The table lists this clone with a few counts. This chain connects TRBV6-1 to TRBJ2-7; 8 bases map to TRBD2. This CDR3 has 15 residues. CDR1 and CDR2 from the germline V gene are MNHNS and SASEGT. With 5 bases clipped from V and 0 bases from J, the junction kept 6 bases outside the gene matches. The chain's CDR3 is CASSTGGGSSYEQYF. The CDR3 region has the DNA TGTGCCAGCAGTACGGGCGGGGGGAGCTCCTACGAGCAGTACTTC.

The CDR3: CASSQLGAGGSNEQFF. The DNA of the CDR3 is TGCGCCAGCAGCCAACTTGGGGCGGGAGGGAGCAATGAGCAGTTCTTC. The chain couples TRBV4-1 to TRBJ2-1; 9 nucleotides agree with TRBD2. From germline, CDR1 is MGHRA and CDR2 YSYEKL. The CDR3 has 16 residues. J gave up 6 bases and V 2 bases, and 8 bases lay outside the gene matches.

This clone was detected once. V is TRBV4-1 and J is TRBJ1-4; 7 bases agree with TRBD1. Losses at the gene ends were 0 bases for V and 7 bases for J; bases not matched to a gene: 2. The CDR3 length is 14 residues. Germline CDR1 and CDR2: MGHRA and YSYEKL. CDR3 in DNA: TGCGCCAGCAGCCAAGAAAGACAGGGTGAAAAACTGTTTTTT. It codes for CASSQERQGEKLFF.

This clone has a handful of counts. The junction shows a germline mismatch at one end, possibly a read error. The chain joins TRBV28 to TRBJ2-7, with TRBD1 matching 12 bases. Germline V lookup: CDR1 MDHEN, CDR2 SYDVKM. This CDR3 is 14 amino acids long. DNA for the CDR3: TGTGCCAGCACTTTAAGGGACAGGGGGCTTGAGCAGTACTTC. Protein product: CASTLRDRGLEQYF.

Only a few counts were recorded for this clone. The CDR3 protein is CATSRAGGQGVNGYTF. As DNA, the CDR3 is TGTGCCACCAGCAGAGCGGGGGGACAGGGGGTAAATGGCTACACCTTC. The chain couples TRBV15 to TRBJ1-2, with 11 bases lining up with TRBD1. J lost 6 bases, V lost 1 base, and 7 bases had no gene match. This CDR3 is 16 amino acids long. The germline gives CDR1 LNHNV, CDR2 YYDKDF (reference sequence).

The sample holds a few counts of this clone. CDR3 sequence: CASSHDRNYNEQFF. In DNA, the CDR3 is TGTGCCAGCAGCCATGACAGAAACTACAATGAGCAGTTCTTC. The chain carries TRBV12-3 or TRBV12-4 and TRBJ2-1; perhaps TRBD1 as D (5 bases). V was shortened by 6 bases and J by 3 bases, with 12 bases between the two germline ends. CDR3 length equals 14 residues.

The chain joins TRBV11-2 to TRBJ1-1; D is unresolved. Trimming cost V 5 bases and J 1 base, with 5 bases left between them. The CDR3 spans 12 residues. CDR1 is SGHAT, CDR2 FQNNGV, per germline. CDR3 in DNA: TGTGCCAGCAGCCAGACGAACACTGAAGCTTTCTTT. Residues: CASSQTNTEAFF.

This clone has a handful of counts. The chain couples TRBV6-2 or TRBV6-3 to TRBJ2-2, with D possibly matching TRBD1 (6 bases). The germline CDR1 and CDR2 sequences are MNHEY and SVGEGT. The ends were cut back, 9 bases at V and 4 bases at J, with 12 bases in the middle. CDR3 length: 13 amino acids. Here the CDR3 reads CASRQARTGELFF. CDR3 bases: TGTGCCAGTCGACAGGCCCGCACCGGGGAGCTGTTTTTT.

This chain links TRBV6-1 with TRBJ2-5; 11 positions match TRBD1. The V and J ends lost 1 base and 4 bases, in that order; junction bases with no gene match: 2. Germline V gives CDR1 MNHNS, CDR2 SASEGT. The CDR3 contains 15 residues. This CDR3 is CASSEGTGGAETQYF. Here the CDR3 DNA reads TGTGCCAGCAGTGAAGGGACAGGGGGCGCAGAGACCCAGTACTTC.

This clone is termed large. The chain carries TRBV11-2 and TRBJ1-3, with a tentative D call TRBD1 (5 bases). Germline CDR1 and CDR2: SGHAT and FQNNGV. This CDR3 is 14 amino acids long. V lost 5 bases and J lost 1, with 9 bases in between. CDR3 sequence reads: CASSLGPSGNTIYF. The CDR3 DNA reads TGTGCCAGCAGCCTGGGACCTTCTGGAAACACCATATATTTT.

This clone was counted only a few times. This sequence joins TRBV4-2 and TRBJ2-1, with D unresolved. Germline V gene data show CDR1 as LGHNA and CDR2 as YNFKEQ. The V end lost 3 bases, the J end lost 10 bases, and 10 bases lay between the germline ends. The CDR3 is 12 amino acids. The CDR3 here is CASSHRPAEQFF. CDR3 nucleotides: TGTGCCAGCAGCCACCGACCCGCAGAGCAGTTCTTC.